Presented here are 18 T cell receptor beta chains from one specimen sequenced in a study of blood T cell repertoires in COVID-19. The protocol was immunoSEQ multiplex PCR, while the TCRdb copy is restricted to in-frame clones and leaves out a portion. The profile shows about 59,000 clones, approximately 80% of them singletons. Material: peripheral blood. These receptors were taken from a man aged 55 to 70 with acute or convalescent COVID-19.

The chain combines TRBV30 with TRBJ2-7, with a weak D call TRBD1 (6 bases). CDR3 size: 12 residues. Germline V gene sequence: CDR1 GTSNPN, CDR2 SVGIG (reference sequence). V lost 3 bases, J lost 1 base, and 7 bases lay in between. CDR3 coding DNA: TGTGCCTGGAGGGACAGATCCTACGAGCAGTACTTC. Its protein is CAWRDRSYEQYF.

This chain connects TRBV7-9 to TRBJ2-7, with TRBD2 as a possible D gene (6 bases). This CDR3 is built from 15 residues. The V end was cut by 3 bases, the J end by 3 bases, with 15 bases between. Germline loops: CDR1 SEHNR, CDR2 FQNEAQ (reference sequence). In nucleotides, the CDR3 is TGTGCCAGCAGCTTGGGATCGGGGGTGAACTACGAGCAGTACTTC. Residues: CASSLGSGVNYEQYF.

There are a few counts of this clone. This chain connects TRBV6-4 to TRBJ1-6; 7 nucleotides line up with TRBD1. V shed 3 bases, J shed 5 bases, and the junction held 4 bases outside the gene matches. The CDR3 is 15 amino acids. The V gene's germline CDR1 is MRHNA and CDR2 SNTAGT. The CDR3 DNA reads TGTGCCAGCAGTGAACACGGGACAGATAATTCACCCCTCCACTTT. The encoded protein is CASSEHGTDNSPLHF.

This clone was seen a few times. J is TRBJ1-1 and V is TRBV5-6; 7 nucleotides agree with TRBD1. Looked up from germline, CDR1 is SGHDT and CDR2 is YYEEEE. The V gene end was trimmed by 2 bases and the J gene end by 3 bases; junction bases not matched to a gene: 10. This CDR3 spans 16 amino acids. In DNA, the CDR3 is TGTGCCAGCAGCTTACTCGACTCGGACAGGTACACTGAAGCTTTCTTT. Translation: CASSLLDSDRYTEAFF.

This chain joins TRBV9 and TRBJ2-1; 7 bases align to TRBD2. Per the germline V gene, CDR1 is SGDLS and CDR2 is YYNGEE. The length of the CDR3 is 15 residues. With V trimmed by 3 bases and J by 4 bases, 7 bases remained unmatched. CDR3 coding DNA: TGTGCCAGCAGCGCCGGTCTAGCGGAATACAATGAGCAGTTCTTC. It yields the protein CASSAGLAEYNEQFF.

The V and J genes are TRBV6-4 and TRBJ2-7, with a possible D match to TRBD2 (5 bases). Germline V gene sequence: CDR1 MRHNA, CDR2 SNTAGT. The V end was cut by 3 bases, the J end by 0 bases, with 9 bases between. This CDR3 is 14 amino acids long. The CDR3: CASSEDEGSYEQYF. The CDR3, as DNA: TGTGCCAGCAGTGAAGATGAGGGCTCCTACGAGCAGTACTTC.

The chain recombines TRBV5-1 with TRBJ2-7; 8 bases line up with TRBD1. Germline loops: CDR1 SGHRS, CDR2 YFSETQ. CDR3 length equals 16 residues. V gave up 0 bases and J gave up 0 bases; unmatched junction bases: 5. CDR3 protein: CASSLETRGLSYEQYF. The CDR3 nucleotides are TGCGCCAGCAGCTTGGAAACCAGGGGGCTCTCCTACGAGCAGTACTTC.

CDR3: CASSPTGYQETQYF. CDR3 coding DNA: TGTGCCAGCAGCCCCACAGGGTACCAAGAGACCCAGTACTTC. This chain connects TRBV27 to TRBJ2-5; maybe TRBD1 (6 bases). The CDR3 sequence is 14 residues long. The germline V gene has CDR1 MNHEY and CDR2 SMNVEV (reference sequence). V lost 6 bases and J lost 0, with 11 bases in between.

V and J are TRBV7-2 and TRBJ2-5; 9 nucleotides match TRBD2. Germline loops: CDR1 SGHTA, CDR2 FQGNSA. The CDR3 covers 15 residues. The trim removed 5 bases at V and 5 bases at J, leaving 9 bases unmatched. CDR3 DNA sequence: TGTGCCAGCAGCCAGTTAGCGGGGGTAGTTGAGACCCAGTACTTC. This gives the protein CASSQLAGVVETQYF.

This clone was counted a few times. The chain is built from TRBV4-1 and TRBJ1-2, with 8 bases that match TRBD1. The J segment lost 13 bases and the V segment lost 4 bases, leaving 8 bases of the junction unmatched. Germline loops: CDR1 MGHRA, CDR2 YSYEKL. The CDR3 loop spans 12 amino acids. CDR3 in DNA: TGCGCCAGCAGCCCTGGACAGGGATTGAGCACCTTC. As protein: CASSPGQGLSTF.

The chain employs TRBV7-8 and TRBJ1-6; 8 bases align to TRBD1. The CDR3 is made up of 14 amino acids. Germline assignment: CDR1 SGHVS and CDR2 FQNEAQ. V trimming: 1 base; J trimming: 7 bases; junction bases outside the gene matches: 0. The CDR3 here is CASSLGTGNSPLHF. The CDR3, as DNA: TGTGCCAGCAGCTTAGGGACAGGGAATTCACCCCTCCACTTT.

This chain links TRBV11-2 with TRBJ2-3, with 8 bases identical to TRBD1. CDR1 SGHAT and CDR2 FQNNGV come from the germline V gene. The CDR3 runs to 12 residues. V gave up 10 bases and J gave up 4 bases; unmatched junction bases: 4. The CDR3 loop is CATSTGADTQYF. The CDR3 nucleotides read TGTGCCACCTCGACAGGGGCAGATACGCAGTATTTT.

V usage is TRBV7-6 and J usage is TRBJ2-7, with 11 bases that match TRBD1. Per the germline V gene, CDR1 is SGHVS and CDR2 is FNYEAQ. Trimming cost V 11 bases and J 4 bases; bases outside gene matches: 10. The CDR3 is made up of 14 amino acids. The DNA for the CDR3 is TGTGCCTCCGGGGCGGGACAGGGGGTATACGAGCAGTACTTC. Encoded protein: CASGAGQGVYEQYF.

This rearrangement joins TRBV18 to TRBJ2-5, with a tentative D call TRBD2 (5 bases). V was clipped by 1 base and J by 5 bases, with 14 bases between them. CDR1 and CDR2 (germline): KGHSH, LQKENI. CDR3 length: 15 residues. The CDR3 nucleotides read TGTGCCAGCTCACCACGTAGGCGCGGCGGGGAGACCCAGTACTTC. Translation: CASSPRRRGGETQYF.

This sequence joins TRBV25-1 and TRBJ1-2, with TRBD1 matching 7 bases. The trim removed 5 bases at V and 6 bases at J, leaving 6 bases unmatched. Germline CDR1 is MGHDK and CDR2 is SYGVNS. The CDR3 is 13 residues long. CDR3: CASSIDRADGYTF. The CDR3 DNA reads as TGTGCCAGCAGTATCGACAGGGCAGATGGCTACACCTTC.

The chain is built from TRBV6-5 and TRBJ1-5; D is unclear. The germline V and J ends were trimmed by 6 bases and 3 bases, with 15 bases remaining between them. This CDR3 region has 15 residues. Looked up from germline, CDR1 is MNHEY and CDR2 is SVGAGI. The chain's CDR3 is CASRPPGSYNQPQHF. The CDR3 DNA reads TGTGCCAGCAGGCCTCCCGGGAGCTACAATCAGCCCCAGCATTTT.

This clone has just a few counts. This chain uses TRBV5-5 with TRBJ2-7; D remains unclear. The V gene's germline CDR1 is SGHKS and CDR2 YYEKEE (reference sequence). The CDR3 loop spans 14 amino acids. V lost 0 bases and J 3 bases, leaving 10 bases between the germline ends. The CDR3 nucleotides read TGTGCCAGCAGCTTGGACTACTCTGACTACGAGCAGTACTTC. Amino acids: CASSLDYSDYEQYF.

V is TRBV3-1 (or the pseudogene TRBV3-2) and J is TRBJ2-7; D might be TRBD2 (6 bases). V dropped 0 bases and J dropped 2 bases, with 8 bases sitting between them. Germline V gene data show CDR1 as LGHDT and CDR2 as YNNKEL (reference sequence). The CDR3 totals 14 residues. CDR3 sequence: CASSQEVAAYEQYF. The CDR3 nucleotides are TGTGCCAGCAGCCAAGAGGTAGCGGCCTACGAGCAGTACTTC.